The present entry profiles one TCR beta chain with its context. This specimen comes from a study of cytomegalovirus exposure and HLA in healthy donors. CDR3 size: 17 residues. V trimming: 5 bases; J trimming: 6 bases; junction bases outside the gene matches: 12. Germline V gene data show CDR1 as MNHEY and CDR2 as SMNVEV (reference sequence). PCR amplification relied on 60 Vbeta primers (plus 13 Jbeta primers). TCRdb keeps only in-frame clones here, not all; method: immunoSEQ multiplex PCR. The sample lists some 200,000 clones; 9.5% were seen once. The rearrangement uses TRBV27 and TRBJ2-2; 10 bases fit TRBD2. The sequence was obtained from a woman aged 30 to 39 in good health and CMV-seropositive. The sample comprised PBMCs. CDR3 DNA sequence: TGTGCCAGCAGTGTATTCTCAGCGGGAGGGCCGCCCGGGGAGCTGTTTTTT. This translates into CASSVFSAGGPPGELFF.